This T cell receptor beta chain was observed in a study of blood T cell repertoires in COVID-19. Study as a whole: The United States, Italy and Spain were the sources of the acute and convalescent COVID-19 samples. Nucleic acid was either cDNA or gDNA, and it came from T cells, B-cell-depleted T cells, or PBMCs.

Per the study methods: Quantification of nucleated cells was approximated via reference gene primer amplification. The data were produced by immunoSEQ multiplex PCR, yet TCRdb's version contains in-frame clones alone and is incomplete. Clone size and V and J calls were adopted from that table, with D and trimming inferred from the DNA. Here the sample spans about 130,000 clones, 60% to 80% being singletons. Germline CDR1 reads SNHLY; CDR2 reads FYNNEI. The trim removed 8 bases at V and 1 base at J, leaving 7 bases unmatched. The CDR3 covers 14 residues. The sample taken for sequencing was peripheral blood. The chain joins TRBV2 to TRBJ1-2; 7 bases fit TRBD1. The receptor's source is an older man with COVID-19, enrolled during active disease. The chain's CDR3 is CASFPGQSNYGYTF. In DNA, the CDR3 is TGTGCCAGCTTCCCGGGACAGAGTAACTATGGCTACACCTTC.